A selection of T cell receptor beta chains follows, all from one sample in a study of cytomegalovirus exposure and HLA in healthy donors. Only in-frame clones appear in the TCRdb table, and some are missing; sequencing was by immunoSEQ multiplex PCR. The table lists about 130,000 clones, roughly 72% of them singletons. Sequencing was done on a sample of PBMCs. The receptors shown here come from a male donor in good health and CMV-seronegative. Each CDR3 is given without its conserved first and last residue.

j_gene: TRBJ1-6
v_gene: TRBV2
CDR3aa: ASRAGRTNSPLH

j_gene: TRBJ2-7
v_gene: TRBV5-5
CDR3aa: ASSLPQSYEQY

j_gene: TRBJ2-3
v_gene: TRBV5-4
CDR3aa: ASSLASDTQY

j_gene: TRBJ2-7
v_gene: TRBV27
CDR3aa: ASSSPTSGRYEQY

j_gene: TRBJ2-3
v_gene: TRBV6-1
CDR3aa: ASSRISGDTQY

j_gene: TRBJ2-5
v_gene: TRBV5-1
CDR3aa: ASSSREDWFKETQY

j_gene: TRBJ1-2
v_gene: TRBV6-1
CDR3aa: ASRDRGKYGYT

j_gene: TRBJ2-3
v_gene: TRBV28
CDR3aa: ASFPPLAPSTDTQY

j_gene: TRBJ2-7
v_gene: TRBV29-1
CDR3aa: SVRTDSYEQY

j_gene: TRBJ2-7
v_gene: TRBV7-8
CDR3aa: ASSYKRISSYEQY

j_gene: TRBJ2-3
v_gene: TRBV2
CDR3aa: ASSTILLAESTDTQY

j_gene: TRBJ2-3
v_gene: TRBV6-4
CDR3aa: ASTPYRSSGPIGGTDTQY

j_gene: TRBJ1-3
v_gene: TRBV4-2
CDR3aa: ASSQDRGQGPGNTIY

j_gene: TRBJ1-3
v_gene: TRBV11-2
CDR3aa: ASSSTGSGNTIY

j_gene: TRBJ2-7
v_gene: TRBV6-1
CDR3aa: ASSDDRVGKYEQY

j_gene: TRBJ2-7
v_gene: TRBV7-9
CDR3aa: SSSGPGQGNFYEQY

j_gene: TRBJ2-7
v_gene: TRBV5-4
CDR3aa: ASRGKRLAGDSYEQY

j_gene: TRBJ2-1
v_gene: TRBV29-1
CDR3aa: SVVPQEAYNEQF

j_gene: TRBJ2-1
v_gene: TRBV27
CDR3aa: ASRVVREASYNEQF

j_gene: TRBJ1-1
v_gene: TRBV27
CDR3aa: ASSPLKGWGDTEAF